This TCR beta chain came from a study of CD8 T cells in Susac syndrome. When the RNA was reverse transcribed, random hexamers were used with an input of roughly 0.5 to 1 ug. MiXCR, applied by TCRdb to the immunoSEQ multiplex PCR reads, yields one record per CDR3 protein. The table has a few hundred thousand distinct CDR3 sequences, about nine tenths seen once. The V and J ends lost 6 bases and 9 bases respectively, with 9 bases between them. The CDR3 totals 11 residues. The source of this sequence is a human donor with multiple sclerosis. Source material: CD8+ T cells from PBMCs. V is TRBV12-3 or TRBV12-4 and J is TRBJ2-1; D might be TRBD2 (5 bases). The CDR3 DNA sequence: TGTGCCAGCAGGGGAGACATTGAGCAGTTCTTC. Protein: CASRGDIEQFF.